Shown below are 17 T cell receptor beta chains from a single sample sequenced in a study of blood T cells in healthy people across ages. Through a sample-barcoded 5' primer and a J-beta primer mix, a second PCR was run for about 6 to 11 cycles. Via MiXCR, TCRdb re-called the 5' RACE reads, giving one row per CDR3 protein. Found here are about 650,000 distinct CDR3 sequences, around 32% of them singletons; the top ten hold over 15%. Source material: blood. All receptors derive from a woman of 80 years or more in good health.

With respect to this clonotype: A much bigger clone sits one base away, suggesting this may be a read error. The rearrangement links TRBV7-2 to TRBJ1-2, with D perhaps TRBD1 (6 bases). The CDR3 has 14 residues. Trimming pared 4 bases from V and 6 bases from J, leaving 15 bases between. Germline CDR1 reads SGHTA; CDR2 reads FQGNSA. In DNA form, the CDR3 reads TGTGCCAGCAGCTGCCCAGGGGTCGCGAATGGCTACACCTTC. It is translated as CASSCPGVANGYTF.

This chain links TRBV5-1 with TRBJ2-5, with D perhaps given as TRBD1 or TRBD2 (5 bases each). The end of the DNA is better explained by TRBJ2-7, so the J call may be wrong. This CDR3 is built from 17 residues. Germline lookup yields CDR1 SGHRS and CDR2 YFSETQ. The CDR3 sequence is CASSLATPRGRVNEQYF. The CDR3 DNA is TGCGCCAGCAGCTTGGCAACCCCCCGGGGCAGGGTCAACGAGCAGTACTTC.

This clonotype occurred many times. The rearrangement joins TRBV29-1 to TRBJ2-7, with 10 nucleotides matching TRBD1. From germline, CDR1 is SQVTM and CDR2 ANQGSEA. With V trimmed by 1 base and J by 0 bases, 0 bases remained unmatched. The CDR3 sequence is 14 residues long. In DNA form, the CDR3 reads TGCAGCGTTGAAGGGACAGGGGGCTCCTACGAGCAGTACTTC. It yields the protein CSVEGTGGSYEQYF.

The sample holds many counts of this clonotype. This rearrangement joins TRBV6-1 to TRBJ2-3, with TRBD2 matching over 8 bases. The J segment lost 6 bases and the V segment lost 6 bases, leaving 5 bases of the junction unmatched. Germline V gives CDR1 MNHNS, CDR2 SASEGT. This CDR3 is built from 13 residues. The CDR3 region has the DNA TGTGCCAGCAGACCCGCGGGGGGCGATACGCAGTATTTT. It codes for CASRPAGGDTQYF.

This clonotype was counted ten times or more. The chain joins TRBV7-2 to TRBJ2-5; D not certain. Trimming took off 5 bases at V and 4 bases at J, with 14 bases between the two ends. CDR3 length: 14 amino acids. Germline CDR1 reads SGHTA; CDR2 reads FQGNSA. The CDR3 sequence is CASSRAQIGETQYF. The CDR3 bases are TGTGCCAGCAGCCGAGCTCAGATCGGAGAGACCCAGTACTTC.

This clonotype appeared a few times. This CDR3 is CAGGQEDYGYTF. The CDR3 nucleotides read TGTGCCGGAGGGCAGGAGGACTATGGCTACACCTTC. J is TRBJ1-2 and V is TRBV30; D is ambiguous. The germline V gene has CDR1 GTSNPN and CDR2 SVGIG (reference sequence). V was clipped by 8 bases and J by 3 bases, with 13 bases between them. This CDR3 is 12 amino acids long.

CDR3 sequence: CASSPDSHQRNEQFF. As DNA, the CDR3 is TGTGCCAGCTCTCCCGACTCCCACCAACGCAATGAGCAGTTCTTC. The chain has TRBV18 and TRBJ2-1; no clear D gene. Trimming left V 6 bases short and J 6 bases short, with 18 bases between. CDR1 is KGHSH and CDR2 is LQKENI in the germline V gene. This CDR3 comprises 15 residues.

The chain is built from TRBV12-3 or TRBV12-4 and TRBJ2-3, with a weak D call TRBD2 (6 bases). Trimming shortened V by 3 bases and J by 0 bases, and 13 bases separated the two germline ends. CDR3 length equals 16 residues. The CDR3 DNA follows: TGTGCCAGCAGTTTTAGCCTAGCGACAAGCACAGATACGCAGTATTTT. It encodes CASSFSLATSTDTQYF.

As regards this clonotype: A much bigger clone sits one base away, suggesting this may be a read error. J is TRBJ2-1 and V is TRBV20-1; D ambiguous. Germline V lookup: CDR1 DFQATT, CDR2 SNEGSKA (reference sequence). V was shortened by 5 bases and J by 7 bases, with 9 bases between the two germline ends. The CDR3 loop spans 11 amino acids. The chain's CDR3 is CSAPLRNEQFF. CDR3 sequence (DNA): TGCAGTGCTCCCCTGAGAAATGAGCAGTTCTTC.

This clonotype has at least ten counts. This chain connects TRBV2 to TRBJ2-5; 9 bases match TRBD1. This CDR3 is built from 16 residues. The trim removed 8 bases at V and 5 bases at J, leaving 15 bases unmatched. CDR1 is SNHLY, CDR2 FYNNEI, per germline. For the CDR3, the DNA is TGTGCCAGCCACCCTCGGGACAGGGCGGCGGGGGAGACCCAGTACTTC. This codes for CASHPRDRAAGETQYF.

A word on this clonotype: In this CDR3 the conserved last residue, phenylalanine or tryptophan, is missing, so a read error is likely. CDR3 sequence (DNA): TGTGCCAGCAACGTCCGAGGACAGGAGGCGGCCAAAAACATTCAGTACTTA. It yields the protein CASNVRGQEAAKNIQYL. The rearrangement links TRBV7-9 to TRBJ2-4; 7 bases fit TRBD1. Trimming at V came to 7 bases and at J to 1 base, leaving 13 bases not matched to a gene. Germline loops: CDR1 SEHNR, CDR2 FQNEAQ (reference sequence). CDR3 length: 17 amino acids.

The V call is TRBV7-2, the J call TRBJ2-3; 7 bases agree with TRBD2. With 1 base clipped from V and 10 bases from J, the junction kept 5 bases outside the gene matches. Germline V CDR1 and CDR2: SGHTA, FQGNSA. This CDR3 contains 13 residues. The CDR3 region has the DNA TGTGCCAGCAGCTTAGTTGGCGGGGGTGCGCAGTATTTT. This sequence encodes CASSLVGGGAQYF.

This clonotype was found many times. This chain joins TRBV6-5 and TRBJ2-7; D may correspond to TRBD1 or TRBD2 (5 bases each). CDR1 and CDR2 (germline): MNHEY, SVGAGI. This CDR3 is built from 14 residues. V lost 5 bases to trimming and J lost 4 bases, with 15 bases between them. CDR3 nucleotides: TGTGCCAGCAGTGCCGGGACGGACGCTTACGAGCAGTACTTC. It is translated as CASSAGTDAYEQYF.

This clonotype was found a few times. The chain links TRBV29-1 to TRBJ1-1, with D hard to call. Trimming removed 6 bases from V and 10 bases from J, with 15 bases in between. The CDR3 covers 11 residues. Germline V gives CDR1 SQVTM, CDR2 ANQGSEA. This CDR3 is CSVTDRGAAFF. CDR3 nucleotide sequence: TGCAGCGTAACAGACCGGGGAGCAGCTTTCTTT. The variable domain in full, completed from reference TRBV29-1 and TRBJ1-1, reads SAVISQKPSRDICQRGTSLTIQCQVDSQVTMMFWYRQQPGQSLTLIATANQGSEATYESGFVIDKFPISRPNLTFSTLTVSNMSPEDSSIYLCSVTDRGAAFFGQGTRLTVV.

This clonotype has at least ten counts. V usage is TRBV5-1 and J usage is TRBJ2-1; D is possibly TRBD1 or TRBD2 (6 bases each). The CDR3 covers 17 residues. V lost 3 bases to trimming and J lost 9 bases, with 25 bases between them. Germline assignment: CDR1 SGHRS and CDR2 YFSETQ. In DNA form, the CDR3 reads TGCGCCAGCAGCTCACCTTGGGGGGCCCAATTTGGTGGTGAGCAGTTCTTC. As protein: CASSSPWGAQFGGEQFF.

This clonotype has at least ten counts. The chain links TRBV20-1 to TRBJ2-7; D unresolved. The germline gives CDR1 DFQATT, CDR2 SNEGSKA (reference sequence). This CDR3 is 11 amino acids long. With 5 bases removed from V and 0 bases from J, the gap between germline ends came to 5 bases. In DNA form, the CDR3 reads TGCAGTGCTCTCCACTCCTACGAGCAGTACTTC. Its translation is CSALHSYEQYF.

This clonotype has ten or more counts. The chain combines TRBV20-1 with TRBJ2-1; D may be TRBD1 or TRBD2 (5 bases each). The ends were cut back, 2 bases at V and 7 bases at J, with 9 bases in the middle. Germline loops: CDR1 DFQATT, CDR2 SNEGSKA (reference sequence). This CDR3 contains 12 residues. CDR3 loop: CSARQGVNEQFF. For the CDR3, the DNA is TGCAGTGCTAGACAGGGAGTAAATGAGCAGTTCTTC.